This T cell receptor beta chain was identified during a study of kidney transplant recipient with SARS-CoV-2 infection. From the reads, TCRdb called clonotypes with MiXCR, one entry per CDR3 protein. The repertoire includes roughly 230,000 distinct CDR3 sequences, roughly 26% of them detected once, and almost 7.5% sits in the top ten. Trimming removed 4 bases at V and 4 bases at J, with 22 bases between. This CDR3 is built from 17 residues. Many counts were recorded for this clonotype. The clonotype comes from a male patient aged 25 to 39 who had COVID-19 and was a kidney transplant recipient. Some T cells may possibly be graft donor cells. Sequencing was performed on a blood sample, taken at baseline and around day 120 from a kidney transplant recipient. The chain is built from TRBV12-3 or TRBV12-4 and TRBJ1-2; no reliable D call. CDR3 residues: CASSYTYSFRKTYGYTF. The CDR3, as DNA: TGTGCCAGCAGTTACACTTACAGCTTCCGAAAGACCTATGGCTACACCTTC.